This T cell receptor (beta chain) was observed in a study of cytomegalovirus exposure and HLA in healthy donors. Amplification used 60 Vbeta primers and 13 Jbeta primers. TCRdb keeps only in-frame clones here, not all; method: immunoSEQ multiplex PCR. The sample shows under 200,000 clones, roughly 88% of them seen only once. Germline CDR1 and CDR2: SGDLS and YYNGEE. Trimming left V 2 bases short and J 0 bases short, with 7 bases between. This CDR3 contains 14 residues. The origin of this receptor is a man between 18 and 35 years old in good health and CMV-seropositive. J is TRBJ2-3 and V is TRBV9, with D possibly being TRBD1 (5 bases). Sequences were obtained from PBMCs. Written as DNA, the CDR3 is TGTGCCAGCAGCGTCGCAGGGAGCACAGATACGCAGTATTTT. Translated, it gives CASSVAGSTDTQYF.